The T cell receptor (beta chain) under discussion was sequenced for a study of shared clonotypes between healthy human individuals. Trimming shortened V by 1 base and J by 3 bases, and 13 bases separated the two germline ends. The CDR3 runs 15 residues. CDR1 is LGHNA, CDR2 YSLEER, per germline. Sequencing was performed with immunoSEQ multiplex PCR; in TCRdb, only in-frame clones are kept and a portion is missing. The table has around 320,000 clones, over 75% seen once; the top ten hold roughly 17%. The rearrangement joins TRBV4-3 to TRBJ2-7; D is unclear. The sample comprised memory CD8+ T cells sorted from blood. Subset: CD45RO+ cells pooled with CCR7-negative TemRA cells. This receptor was taken from a man younger than 30 in good health. The CDR3 sequence: CASSQVYRNDYEQYF. For the CDR3, the DNA is TGCGCCAGCAGCCAAGTATACCGTAACGACTACGAGCAGTACTTC.